These T cell receptor beta chains were read from a single sample in a study of blood T cell repertoires in COVID-19. Repertoires were generated with immunoSEQ multiplex PCR, while TCRdb's copy carries only in-frame clones and drops some. The table has roughly 150,000 clones, 65% to 90% seen once. Input material: peripheral blood. These receptors were collected from a man aged 50 to 60 with acute or convalescent COVID-19. Each CDR3 is given with its conserved first and last residue. D genes are given only for firm matches. Not every row has a clone size; where given, it reads once, few, many or a size class.

TGTGCCAGCAGCTTAGGTATCCTCTATGGCTACACCTTC	CASSLGILYGYTF	TRBJ1-2	-	-	TRBV7-2
TGTGCCATCAAGTCGGGACTCAGCACCTACGAGCAGTACTTC	CAIKSGLSTYEQYF	TRBJ2-7	-	-	TRBV10-3
TGTGCCAGCCTGCCAGGGCCGTCAACTAATGAAAAACTGTTTTTT	CASLPGPSTNEKLFF	TRBJ1-4	-	-	TRBV6-5
TGTGCCAGCAGTTCACCGGGACAGGGTTCCTACACCATATATTTT	CASSSPGQGSYTIYF	TRBJ1-3	TRBD1	-	TRBV28
TGCGCCAGCAGCTTGATGGTTCAAGGGGCGAACACCGGGGAGCTGTTTTTT	CASSLMVQGANTGELFF	TRBJ2-2	-	-	TRBV5-1
TGTGCCAGCAGTTTTAGGGGCTTCGAGCAGTACTTC	CASSFRGFEQYF	TRBJ2-7	-	-	TRBV12-3/TRBV12-4
TGTGCCAGCAGCTTATACAGGAATAATTCACCCCTCCACTTT	CASSLYRNNSPLHF	TRBJ1-6	-	-	TRBV7-2
TGTGCCAGCAGTTACCCGGGGGACGAGCAGTACTTC	CASSYPGDEQYF	TRBJ2-7	-	-	TRBV6-5
TGCAGTGCTTACAGGGAGACTGAAGCTTTCTTT	CSAYRETEAFF	TRBJ1-1	-	-	TRBV20-1
TGTGCCATCACCTCGTTGGGACAGCCGCAGTTCTTC	CAITSLGQPQFF	TRBJ2-1	TRBD1	-	TRBV10-3
TGTGCCAGCAGTAGGACAGCAGAAGCTAACTATGGCTACACCTTC	CASSRTAEANYGYTF	TRBJ1-2	-	-	TRBV6-6
TGTGCCAGCTCACCATCTAGCGGGGATAACACCGGGGAGCTGTTTTTT	CASSPSSGDNTGELFF	TRBJ2-2	TRBD2	-	TRBV18
TGCGCCAGCAGCTTGGGGATAGGGGGTGGCGAAAAACTGTTTTTT	CASSLGIGGGEKLFF	TRBJ1-4	-	-	TRBV5-1
TGTGCCAGCAGCTATCCGAACAGAAACTATGGCTACACCTTC	CASSYPNRNYGYTF	TRBJ1-2	-	-	TRBV5-5
TGTGCCAACCCCAAAGCGGGGGGGCCGACTATATACCACAATGAGCAGTTCTTC	CANPKAGGPTIYHNEQFF	TRBJ2-1	TRBD2	-	TRBV7-3
TGTGCCAGCAGCCCGTACCTAGGGGCGGGGAGTGCAGATACGCAGTATTTT	CASSPYLGAGSADTQYF	TRBJ2-3	-	once	TRBV11-3
TGTGCCAGCCTTTCGGGACAGGGGAGTGAGGACACTGAAGCTTTCTTT	CASLSGQGSEDTEAFF	TRBJ1-1	TRBD1	-	TRBV2
TGCGCCAGCAGTGAAGGACCGGGGGAGACCCAGTACTTC	CASSEGPGETQYF	TRBJ2-5	-	few	TRBV10-1
TGTGCCAGCACCATCCCCTTAGCGGGAGGCGCCGGGGAGCTGTTTTTT	CASTIPLAGGAGELFF	TRBJ2-2	TRBD2	-	TRBV28
TGTGCCAGCAGCTTAGCGGCTAGCGGGGGGGAGACCCAGTACTTC	CASSLAASGGETQYF	TRBJ2-5	TRBD2	-	TRBV11-1
TGCGCCAGCACACTGACAGACCCCTACGAGCAGTACTTC	CASTLTDPYEQYF	TRBJ2-7	-	-	TRBV23-1
TGTGCCAGTTCCTCCCCCCCGACAGGGGTGGATGGCTACACCTTC	CASSSPPTGVDGYTF	TRBJ1-2	TRBD1	-	TRBV19
TGTGCCAGTAGTATCCTAGCGGGGGCGAACTACGAGCAGTACTTC	CASSILAGANYEQYF	TRBJ2-7	TRBD2	-	TRBV19
TGTGCCAGCAGTTACAGTGGACTAGCATACTACGAGCAGTACTTC	CASSYSGLAYYEQYF	TRBJ2-7	TRBD2	-	TRBV6-5
TGTGCCAGCAGCTTTCTAAACCAAGAGACCCAGTACTTC	CASSFLNQETQYF	TRBJ2-5	-	-	TRBV3-1/TRBV3-2
TGTGCCAGCAGTCATCGGACTAGTCCCTACGAGCAGTACTTC	CASSHRTSPYEQYF	TRBJ2-7	TRBD2	-	TRBV7-9